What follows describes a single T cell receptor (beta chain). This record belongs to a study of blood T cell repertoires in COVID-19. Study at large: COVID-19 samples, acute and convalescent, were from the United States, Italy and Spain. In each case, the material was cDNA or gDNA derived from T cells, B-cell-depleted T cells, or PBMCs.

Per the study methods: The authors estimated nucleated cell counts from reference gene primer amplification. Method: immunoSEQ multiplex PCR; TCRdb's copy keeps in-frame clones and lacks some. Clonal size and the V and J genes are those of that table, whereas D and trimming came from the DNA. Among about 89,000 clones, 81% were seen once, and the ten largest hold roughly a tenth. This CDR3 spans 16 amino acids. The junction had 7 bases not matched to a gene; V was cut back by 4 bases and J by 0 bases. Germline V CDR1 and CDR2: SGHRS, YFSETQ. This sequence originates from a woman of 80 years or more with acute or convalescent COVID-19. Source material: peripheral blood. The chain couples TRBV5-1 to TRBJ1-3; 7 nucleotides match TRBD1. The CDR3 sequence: CASSPRDSHSGNTIYF. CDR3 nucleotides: TGCGCCAGCAGCCCCCGGGACAGTCACTCTGGAAACACCATATATTTT.